This T cell receptor (beta chain) was sequenced for a study of blood T cell repertoires in COVID-19. Study overall: Both acute and convalescent COVID-19 samples were obtained from the United States, Italy and Spain. In each case, the material was cDNA or gDNA derived from T cells, B-cell-depleted T cells, or PBMCs.

Under the authors' procedure: Estimation of nucleated cell counts was performed using reference gene primer amplification. Measured with immunoSEQ multiplex PCR; TCRdb has only the in-frame clones, and not every one. V, J and clone size reflect that table, while D and trimming were determined from the DNA. The data hold under 300,000 clones, with nearly 90% observed a single time. The germline CDR1 and CDR2 sequences are SEHNR and FQNEAQ (reference sequence). The CDR3 contains 17 residues. V lost 5 bases, J lost 1 base, and 13 bases stayed unmatched. Seattle's cohort entered during active infection and was followed longitudinally.

The clonotype comes from a woman aged 55-75 years with COVID-19, enrolled during active disease. Specimen: peripheral blood. The chain recombines TRBV7-9 with TRBJ2-5; 7 nucleotides agree with TRBD2. The DNA for the CDR3 is TGTGCCAGCAGCGTCAAGTGGGGCGGGGGTTTCCAAGAGACCCAGTACTTC. This translates into CASSVKWGGGFQETQYF.